The text below deals with one T cell receptor beta chain. It has no known antigen specificity. Sequencing was performed on a NextSeq 550. The Human TCR Profiling Kit (MiLaboratory) was used to prepare UMI-labeled 5' RACE TRB cDNA libraries. The full amount of extracted RNA was used for cDNA synthesis, and the full amount of resulting cDNA was used for PCR amplification. The libraries were made side by side, with each library going through the same number of PCR cycles. The authors' pipeline ran thus. About 48,000 +/- 9,800 unique UMI-labeled TRB cDNA molecules per library were extracted with MIGEC and MiXCR, with at least two reads per UMI required. On average, approximately 40,000 +/- 10,000 functional in-frame TRB CDR3 nucleotide clonotypes lacking stop codons were found per library. After downsampling to 5000 UMI-labeled TRB molecules per sample, diversity metrics such as normalized Shannon-Wiener and Chao1 were calculated in VDJtools. For the central five CDR3 residues, VDJtools calculated physicochemical properties weighted by clonotype size, namely interaction energy, strength, volume and Kidera factor 4. After the reads were reprocessed by TCRdb, one entry was made per CDR3 protein sequence, with no DNA. The V and J calls were not made by the authors but by TCRdb's processing. This sample's table has entries for 75,000 to 100,000 distinct CDR3 sequences. The ten largest clones take up 0.85% to 1.4% of the sample.

For each CD8+ T cell subset, flow sorting was done in triplicate, and under 350,000 cells per subset went directly into RLT lysis buffer. To exclude memory contaminants, naive CD8+ T cells were stringently defined as CD45RO-CCR7+CD27+CD95-. Peripheral blood mononuclear cells were isolated from buffy coats using standard density gradient centrifugation. A FACSAria III was used to flow-sort naive CXCR3-negative and CXCR3-positive CD8+ T cells. An RNeasy Mini Kit was used to extract total RNA from the sorted cells. This specimen belongs to a study of CXCR3-negative and CXCR3-positive naive CD8 T cells (dated by TCRdb to 2018 to 2020). A note on the overall study: In total, approximately 130 million TRB reads were obtained, corresponding to roughly 1.5 +/- 0.3 million reads per library. The diversity and physicochemical repertoire analyses included 11 donors pooled from two independent experiments. TRBV-TRBJ cluster analysis included naive subsets from several donors and memory cells from 3 donors.

Overall results and qualifications from the work: Within the same donor, TRBV-TRBJ usage looked similar between naive CXCR3-negative and CXCR3-positive cells, but memory cells had distinct patterns. Because CXCR3 expression was partially decreased after cryopreservation, freshly isolated PBMCs were used for most assays. TRB CDR3s from CXCR3-positive naive cells showed higher hydrophobicity (lower Kidera factor 4), lower energy, and higher strength and volume indices than CXCR3-negative naive cells. Both naive subsets had comparably high repertoire diversity, while memory CD8+ T cells had much lower repertoire diversity. Because surface CD5, which is linked to self-reactivity in mice, was comparable between the naive subsets, TCR interaction strength was also inferred from the physicochemical properties of TRB CDR3s.

From cysteine to phenylalanine, the CDR3 is 14 amino acids long. The entry carries no DNA sequence. Sequences MNHEY (CDR1) and SVGAGI (CDR2) are obtained from the germline V gene. This sequence uses TRBV6-5 and TRBJ1-1. The TCR was taken from a human donor in good health. Some clones in this sample may be carry-over from other donors' samples. Sequenced material: naive CXCR3+ CD8+ T cells from blood. The cell subset or site label corresponds to: CD45RO-CCR7+CD27+CD95- naive CD8+ T cells expressing CXCR3 (TNR3+). CDR3 region: CASRLREGDTEAFF.